This T cell receptor (beta chain) stems from a study of regulatory T cells in long-lasting Graves disease. Whole-study results and caveats: In persistent patients, shared public clonotypes (around 2,600) outnumbered those in new patients (roughly 870).

The time point here: newly diagnosed GD, antithyroid drugs for less than 3 months. RNA isolated from PBMCs was used to make the TCR library. The patients were drawn from one endocrinology department in Xi'an, China. EDTA tubes received 7.5 to 9 milliliters of drawn peripheral blood. The germline V gene encodes CDR1 LGHDT and CDR2 YNNKEL (reference sequence). The CDR3 is made up of 16 amino acids. Trimming stripped 2 bases from V and 3 bases from J, with 14 bases between. Through Arm-PCR of CDR3 regions and iRepertoire HTBI primers, TCR beta libraries were built. Using its own MiXCR run on the multiplex PCR reads, TCRdb lists one record per CDR3 protein. The top ten clones hold about a fifth of a sample with around 400,000 distinct CDR3 sequences, about 16% of them seen once. This clonotype was seen ten or more times. Its target is not known.

J is TRBJ2-4 and V is TRBV3-1; the D gene is possibly TRBD1 (6 bases). The material was peripheral blood mononuclear cells (PBMCs), obtained at new diagnosis, from a patient treated with antithyroid drugs. The clonotype originates from a female donor with Graves disease. The CDR3 nucleotides are TGTGCCAGCAGCCAAATAAAGCAGGGGTACAAAAACATTCAGTACTTC. Its translation: CASSQIKQGYKNIQYF.